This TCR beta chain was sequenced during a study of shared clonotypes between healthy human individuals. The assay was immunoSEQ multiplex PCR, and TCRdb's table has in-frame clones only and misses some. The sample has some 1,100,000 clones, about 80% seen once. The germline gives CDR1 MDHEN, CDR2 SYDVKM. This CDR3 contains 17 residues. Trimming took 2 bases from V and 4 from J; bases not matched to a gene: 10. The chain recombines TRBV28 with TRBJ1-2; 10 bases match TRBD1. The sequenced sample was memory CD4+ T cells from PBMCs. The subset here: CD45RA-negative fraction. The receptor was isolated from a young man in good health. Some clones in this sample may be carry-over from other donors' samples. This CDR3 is CASSLDLDRGQRYGYTF. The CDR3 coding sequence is TGTGCCAGCAGTTTAGACTTAGACAGGGGGCAGCGCTATGGCTACACCTTC.